The entry below gives a single T cell receptor beta chain sequence along with its context. The specificity of this receptor is unknown. No base quality values were provided; no much bigger clone lies one nucleotide off. The sample belongs to a study of T-cell memory formation after mild COVID-19 (dated by TCRdb to about 2021). A note on the overall study: TCR sequence clusters from the two donors were largely donor specific. In a couple of donors, T-cell clones that expanded and contracted after mild COVID-19 were tracked by sequencing TCRalpha and TCRbeta repertoires over time. Two young, previously healthy adult volunteers made up the cohort, one male and one female. The research as a whole found: Contracting CD4+ clones were found mainly in CM and EM memory subsets, while CD8+ clones were enriched in EMRA. Clones contracting from day 15 to 85 had balanced CD4/CD8 phenotypes, while a second wave expanding from day 15 to 37 was biased towards CD4+. Some responding clones were found in pre-infection memory, which suggests that pre-existing cross-reactive memory T cells took part in the SARS-CoV-2 response. Whether the second-wave clones peaking on day 37 were SARS-CoV-2 specific was not confirmed. The study included only a couple of mild cases, and larger cohorts that include severe cases with pre-infection samples were judged to be necessary.

Per the germline V gene, SGDLS is the CDR1 and YYNGEE is the CDR2. Trimming removed 0 bases from V and 2 bases from J, leaving 11 bases between the germline ends. The CDR3 holds 15 amino acids from the cysteine to the phenylalanine. Of the read, only the CDR3 DNA is kept; its 45 bases are in frame from base 1. PBMCs were isolated by Ficoll-Paque density gradient centrifugation. The reads were generated on an Illumina NovaSeq 6000. cDNA libraries for TCRalpha and TCRbeta were prepared by 5'RACE using constant-segment primers, with sample barcodes and unique molecular identifiers added. Trizol reagent was used to extract RNA from every sample. The libraries were amplified in two PCR steps, and the second step added a second sample barcode and Illumina TruSeq adapters. Sequencing of libraries was performed on an Illumina NovaSeq with 2 x 150 bp paired-end reads. As for the original processing: Reads were demultiplexed and collapsed into UMI-guided consensus sequences with migec v1.2.7. Using mixcr v2.1.11, UMI consensuses were aligned to TRA and TRB V and J templates and then assembled into clonotypes. A clonotype was counted as expanded or contracted only when both edgeR and NoisET called the clonotype significant, with the noise models trained on biological replicates. edgeR calls used a false discovery rate-adjusted p below 0.01 and a log2 fold-change threshold of 1. As an exploratory analysis of dynamics, max-normalized trajectories of the 1000 most abundant clonotypes were examined with PCA combined with hierarchical clustering. Separately sequenced CD4+ and CD8+ repertoires were used to assign the CD4 or CD8 phenotype of responding clones. Through fastp at Q25 and MiXCR, TCRdb rebuilt clones from the public reads, retaining in-frame beta chains. Every entry covers one CDR3 protein and lists the most common genes and DNA from its rows. These V and J calls originate from TCRdb's pipeline instead of the authors' own analysis. Recorded for this sample are roughly 550,000 distinct CDR3 sequences; about a fifth of them occurred a single time. The top ten clones comprise around 13% of the sample.

The sequenced material came from PBMCs or a T cell subset sorted from them (not recorded which). This receptor was obtained from an adult woman who had mild COVID-19 (a few samples of this study predate the infection). The sample titles of this study are shuffled in the database, so cell type and time point are left out; the donor was told from shared clones. The chain employs TRBV9 and TRBJ1-1, with no reliable assignment of the D segment. The nucleotide sequence is TGTGCCAGCAGCGTAGTTGAGGCTTCAAACACTGAAGCTTTCTTT. It translates to CASSVVEASNTEAFF.